These 23 T cell receptor beta chains originate from one sample sequenced in a study of blood T cells in healthy people across ages. The authors ran a second PCR of roughly 6 to 12 cycles using a sample-barcoded 5' primer and a J-beta primer mix. One entry per CDR3 protein results from TCRdb running MiXCR on the 5' RACE reads. Among under 950,000 distinct CDR3 sequences, about 20% were seen once, and the ten largest hold 20% to 25%. The sequenced sample consisted of blood. Source of these receptors: an older man in good health.

This clonotype was counted many times. The J gene is TRBJ2-5, the V gene TRBV4-2; 9 bases match TRBD1. The end of the DNA fits TRBJ2-7 better, so the J call may be wrong. There are 15 residues in the CDR3. From germline, CDR1 is LGHNA and CDR2 YNFKEQ. The CDR3 protein is CASSQTQGAGYEQYF. The CDR3, as DNA: TGTGCCAGCAGCCAAACACAGGGGGCGGGGTACGAGCAGTACTTC.

The chain joins TRBV6-1 to TRBJ2-1, with a weak D call TRBD2 (5 bases). The germline V gene has CDR1 MNHNS and CDR2 SASEGT. The CDR3 extends over 14 amino acids. V dropped 3 bases and J dropped 5 bases, with 11 bases sitting between them. In nucleotides, the CDR3 is TGTGCCAGCAGTGAGTGGGGAGCGAACAATGAGCAGTTCTTC. It translates to CASSEWGANNEQFF.

This clonotype was picked up a small number of times. The CDR3 nucleotides are TGCAGTGCTAATGAGGGTGGCTCCTACAATGAGCAGTTCTTC. It encodes CSANEGGSYNEQFF. The V and J genes are TRBV20-1 and TRBJ2-1; TRBD2 is a possible D gene (5 bases). Trimming removed 4 bases at V and 0 bases at J, with 10 bases between. The CDR3 runs 14 residues. Per the germline V gene, CDR1 is DFQATT and CDR2 is SNEGSKA (reference sequence).

The chain joins TRBV11-3 to TRBJ2-5, with D unresolved. V shed 2 bases and J shed 5 bases, with 18 bases lying between them. The CDR3 covers 16 residues. Germline V gene sequence: CDR1 SGHNT, CDR2 YENEEA. In nucleotides, the CDR3 is TGTGCCAGCAGCTTACTGCTTGCCCGTGGAGCCGAGACCCAGTACTTC. It encodes CASSLLLARGAETQYF.

The chain joins TRBV5-1 to TRBJ2-3; 8 bases map to TRBD2. After removal of 2 bases from V and 3 bases from J, the junction contained 5 bases not matched to a gene. The CDR3 spans 15 residues. Germline loops: CDR1 SGHRS, CDR2 YFSETQ. The CDR3 sequence is CASSFSGGPTDTQYF. In DNA, the CDR3 is TGCGCCAGCAGCTTCTCGGGGGGGCCTACAGATACGCAGTATTTT. Full variable domain (missing parts from reference TRBV5-1 and TRBJ2-3): KAGVTQTPRYLIKTRGQQVTLSCSPISGHRSVSWYQQTPGQGLQFLFEYFSETQRNKGNFPGRFSGRQFSNSRSEMNVSTLELGDSALYLCASSFSGGPTDTQYFGPGTRLTVL.

The chain combines TRBV20-1 with TRBJ2-3; 8 bases fit TRBD2. Germline V gene data show CDR1 as DFQATT and CDR2 as SNEGSKA (reference sequence). The trim removed 0 bases at V and 4 bases at J, leaving 6 bases unmatched. This CDR3 comprises 15 residues. The CDR3 nucleotides read TGCAGTGCTAGAGACCCGGGAGGGGTCGCAGATACGCAGTATTTT. This encodes CSARDPGGVADTQYF.

The chain employs TRBV7-2 and TRBJ2-5; 7 bases match TRBD2. The CDR3 loop spans 14 amino acids. V lost 4 bases and J lost 5; bases outside the gene matches: 7. Germline CDR1 is SGHTA and CDR2 is FQGNSA. CDR3 amino acids: CASSSVTGRETQYF. The CDR3 nucleotides are TGTGCCAGCAGCTCGGTGACCGGGAGGGAGACCCAGTACTTC.

The chain combines TRBV29-1 with TRBJ1-2; D is unclear. Trimming removed 6 bases from V and 5 bases from J, with 13 bases in between. This CDR3 has 12 residues. CDR1 and CDR2 (germline): SQVTM, ANQGSEA. CDR3 sequence: CSVRWVRYGYTF. The CDR3 nucleotides read TGCAGCGTAAGGTGGGTTAGATATGGCTACACCTTC. Drawing the rest from reference TRBV29-1 and TRBJ1-2, the complete variable domain is SAVISQKPSRDICQRGTSLTIQCQVDSQVTMMFWYRQQPGQSLTLIATANQGSEATYESGFVIDKFPISRPNLTFSTLTVSNMSPEDSSIYLCSVRWVRYGYTFGSGTRLTVV.

The J gene is TRBJ2-5, the V gene TRBV27, with D possibly matching TRBD2 (5 bases). Matching the DNA end better, TRBJ2-1 makes the J call doubtful. Looked up from germline, CDR1 is MNHEY and CDR2 is SMNVEV (reference sequence). This CDR3 is built from 12 residues. This chain's CDR3 is CASRRRGSEQFF. CDR3 bases: TGTGCCAGCAGACGACGAGGGTCTGAGCAGTTCTTC.

This clonotype was picked up a small number of times. The DNA of the CDR3 is TGTGCCTGGAGTGTACTGGGTGAAAAACTGTTTTTT. Translated, it gives CAWSVLGEKLFF. V gene TRBV30 combines with J gene TRBJ1-4, with no clear D. CDR3 length: 12 residues. V was shortened by 0 bases and J by 7 bases, with 6 bases between the two germline ends. Germline assignment: CDR1 GTSNPN and CDR2 SVGIG (reference sequence).

This chain uses TRBV12-3 or TRBV12-4 with TRBJ2-1; the D gene is possibly TRBD2 (6 bases). CDR3 length: 14 residues. V was shortened by 1 base and J by 5 bases, with 9 bases between the two germline ends. CDR3 amino acids: CASSLGLVDNEQFF. The CDR3 DNA is TGTGCCAGCAGTTTAGGACTAGTTGACAATGAGCAGTTCTTC.

This clonotype was seen a handful of times. This sequence joins TRBV7-9 and TRBJ1-4, with TRBD1 as a possible D gene (6 bases). The germline V gene encodes CDR1 SEHNR and CDR2 FQNEAQ (reference sequence). The CDR3 is made up of 16 amino acids. Trimming left V 3 bases short and J 3 bases short, with 14 bases between. DNA for the CDR3: TGTGCCAGCAGCTTTGGCAGGGGACCGCCTAATGAAAAACTGTTTTTT. Translated, it gives CASSFGRGPPNEKLFF.

A few counts support this clonotype. This chain uses TRBV29-1 with TRBJ1-1; no definite D call. The V and J ends lost 7 bases and 1 base respectively, with 10 bases between them. Germline values: CDR1 SQVTM, CDR2 ANQGSEA. This CDR3 is built from 12 residues. Here the CDR3 DNA reads TGCAGCGCCCGGGCTTCGAACACTGAAGCTTTCTTT. This codes for CSARASNTEAFF.

The sample holds a few counts of this clonotype. This chain joins TRBV20-1 and TRBJ2-1; tentative D call: TRBD1 (7 bases). CDR3 length equals 15 residues. CDR1 DFQATT and CDR2 SNEGSKA come from the germline V gene (reference sequence). Trimming pared 3 bases from V and 0 bases from J, leaving 12 bases between. The CDR3 loop reads CSARQGGPSYNEQFF. The CDR3 DNA reads as TGCAGTGCTAGGCAGGGGGGCCCCTCCTACAATGAGCAGTTCTTC.

CDR3 DNA: TGTGCCAGCAGCTTAGCGGCTAGCGGGAGATACAATGAGCAGTTCTTC. Its translation: CASSLAASGRYNEQFF. The genes are TRBV7-2 and TRBJ2-7; TRBD2 matches 10 bases. The DNA end is more similar to TRBJ2-1, so the J call may be wrong. In germline, CDR1 is SGHTA, CDR2 FQGNSA. The CDR3 covers 16 residues.

This clonotype was picked up a small number of times. A junction end diverges from the germline sequence, so it may reflect a read error. The chain combines TRBV7-8 with TRBJ2-5, with D possibly being TRBD1 or TRBD2 (5 bases each). The germline V gene has CDR1 SGHVS and CDR2 FQNEAQ. The CDR3 sequence is 12 residues long. The CDR3 nucleotides are TGTGCCAGCAGCGCCGGTAGTTCGGGACCCAACTTC. Translation gives CASSAGSSGPNF.

The chain carries TRBV20-1 and TRBJ2-3; TRBD2 matches 11 bases. The CDR3 extends over 15 amino acids. The germline gives CDR1 DFQATT, CDR2 SNEGSKA (reference sequence). The junction had 4 bases not matched to a gene; V was cut back by 1 base and J by 4 bases. The chain's CDR3 is CSARGWGLAADTQYF. The CDR3 DNA sequence: TGCAGTGCTAGAGGCTGGGGACTAGCGGCAGATACGCAGTATTTT.

This clonotype has a handful of counts. The chain recombines TRBV29-1 with TRBJ2-1, with 8 bases identical to TRBD2. The germline gives CDR1 SQVTM, CDR2 ANQGSEA. This CDR3 is built from 16 residues. V dropped 4 bases and J dropped 6; count of bases not matched to a gene: 14. The CDR3 loop is CSVGDPGSGSVNEQFF. The CDR3 DNA reads TGCAGCGTTGGCGACCCGGGAAGCGGGAGTGTCAATGAGCAGTTCTTC.

The chain joins TRBV6-1 to TRBJ1-2; 7 positions agree with TRBD1. J gave up 4 bases and V 6 bases, and 14 bases lay outside the gene matches. This CDR3 has 16 amino acids. Germline V gives CDR1 MNHNS, CDR2 SASEGT. CDR3 nucleotide sequence: TGTGCCAGCAGAAGGGCCGTCCTACAGGGGAGCTATGGCTACACCTTC. It translates to CASRRAVLQGSYGYTF.

This clonotype has more than one count but fewer than ten. This rearrangement joins TRBV6-1 to TRBJ2-5, with D unresolved. Germline CDR1 MNHNS, CDR2 SASEGT. CDR3 length: 11 amino acids. With 5 bases removed from V and 6 bases from J, the gap between germline ends came to 7 bases. The DNA of the CDR3 is TGTGCCAGCAGTCAAATACAGACCCAGTACTTC. It is translated as CASSQIQTQYF.

The genes are TRBV27 and TRBJ2-5; D is unclear. This CDR3 is 18 amino acids long. In germline, CDR1 is MNHEY, CDR2 SMNVEV (reference sequence). V was trimmed by 1 base and J by 5 bases, leaving 23 bases between them. As DNA, the CDR3 is TGTGCCAGCAGTTTATATTATAGAAAATCCCCGACGCGGGAGACCCAGTACTTC. It encodes CASSLYYRKSPTRETQYF.

This clonotype turned up a few times. The genes are TRBV30 and TRBJ2-3, with no clear D. The germline V and J ends were trimmed by 1 base and 0 bases, with 2 bases remaining between them. Germline V CDR1 and CDR2: GTSNPN, SVGIG (reference sequence). The CDR3 totals 12 residues. The CDR3 DNA reads as TGTGCCTGGAGTGCTAGCACAGATACGCAGTATTTT. Protein sequence: CAWSASTDTQYF.

This clonotype was found a few times. A read error may explain this, as a much larger clone is one base away. The chain recombines TRBV20-1 with TRBJ1-5; D perhaps matches TRBD1 (5 bases). The CDR3 is made up of 18 amino acids. In germline, CDR1 is DFQATT, CDR2 SNEGSKA (reference sequence). V lost 5 bases and J lost 2, with 25 bases in between. For the CDR3, the DNA is TGCAGTGCTGGAGGGACCGGGAGGAACTTGGGGGGCAATCAGCCCCAGCATTTT. Encoded protein: CSAGGTGRNLGGNQPQHF.